These 3 T cell receptor beta chains were sequenced from one sample in a study of blood T cell repertoires in COVID-19. This table comes from immunoSEQ multiplex PCR, and its TCRdb copy is limited to in-frame clones, with some not included. This repertoire shows about 330,000 clones, 65% to 90% found once; its top ten account for over 9.5%. The sample taken for sequencing was PBMCs or T cells enriched from blood (not recorded which). The receptor set was obtained from a woman under 30 who had recovered from COVID-19.

The gene calls are TRBV5-4 and TRBJ1-2; D unclear. CDR3 length: 14 residues. Trimming removed 1 base from V and 2 bases from J, with 9 bases in between. The germline V gene has CDR1 SGHNT and CDR2 YYREEE (reference sequence). The CDR3 sequence is CASSLYLPNYGYTF. As DNA, the CDR3 is TGTGCCAGCAGCTTGTACCTACCGAACTATGGCTACACCTTC.

The gene calls are TRBV4-2 and TRBJ2-7; D gene ambiguous. The V gene lost 0 bases and the J gene lost 0 bases, with 9 bases spanning the gap. Germline CDR1 reads LGHNA; CDR2 reads YNFKEQ. The CDR3 sequence is 15 residues long. CDR3 amino acids: CASSQESPHSYEQYF. The CDR3 nucleotides are TGTGCCAGCAGCCAAGAATCCCCCCACTCCTACGAGCAGTACTTC.

The count of this clone is one. The chain employs TRBV10-3 and TRBJ2-2, with TRBD2 as a possible D gene (6 bases). Trimming shortened V by 3 bases and J by 6 bases, and 14 bases separated the two germline ends. The CDR3 runs to 15 residues. Germline loops: CDR1 ENHRY, CDR2 SYGVKD. As DNA, the CDR3 is TGTGCCATCAGTGACCTACTTCCTAGCGCCGGGGAGCTGTTTTTT. Amino acid sequence: CAISDLLPSAGELFF.